The source of this TCR beta chain is a study of CD8+CD57+ T cells in acquired aplastic anemia. Study context: On average, sorted CD4+ and CD8+ cells gave approximately 3.1 ug of DNA.

This CDR3 is built from 17 residues. With 4 bases clipped from V and 1 base from J, the junction kept 3 bases outside the gene matches. Germline-derived CDR1 and CDR2 are ENHRY and SYGVKD. This clonotype was detected once. According to the study, genomic DNA was the template for TCR beta VDJ and CDR3 profiling. MiXCR was run by TCRdb on the reads, yielding one entry per CDR3 protein. The sample gives 150,000 or so distinct CDR3 sequences, approximately 52% of which show up once; 9.5% to 15% is in the top ten. The patients chosen for sequencing had shown expansion of CD8+CD57+ cells (detected by flow cytometry). The diagnosis in all patients was severe acquired aplastic anemia.

The rearrangement joins TRBV10-3 to TRBJ2-1; 14 positions agree with TRBD2. Sample: sorted CD4+, CD8+, or CD8+CD57+ T cells (not recorded which) from PBMCs. The source of this sequence is a human donor with aplastic anemia. Here the CDR3 DNA reads TGTGCCATCAGTGGGGGACTAGCGGGAGTTTCCTACAATGAGCAGTTCTTC. Encoded protein: CAISGGLAGVSYNEQFF.